This entry lists 22 T cell receptor beta chains sequenced from one sample in a study of T cells in Graves' hyperthyroidism and ophthalmopathy (dated by TCRdb to the late 2010s). The library was made by multiplex PCR. This sample was sequenced with an Illumina HiSeq 2000. The TCR beta CDR3 regions were amplified from the RNA transcripts. For the first round of RT-PCR on the TCR CDR3, the HTBI primer set was used together with the Qiagen OneStep RT-PCR kit. TCRdb reprocessed the public reads (quality trimming at Q25 with fastp, clone calling with MiXCR) and kept in-frame beta chains. Rows are unified per CDR3 protein, each entry keeping the most common DNA and genes. The sample has roughly 500,000 distinct CDR3 sequences on record, approximately 48% of them singletons. About 43% of the sample goes to the ten largest clones. Material: peripheral blood or thyroid tissue (not recorded which). The receptors come from an adult woman with Graves' disease, either hyperthyroidism or ophthalmopathy (not recorded which).

This clonotype turned up a few times. The J gene is TRBJ2-7, the V gene TRBV7-8; no firm D call. The CDR3 covers 13 residues. Germline CDR1 and CDR2: SGHVS and FQNEAQ. With 4 bases removed from V and 2 bases from J, the gap between germline ends came to 9 bases. The CDR3 sequence is CASSSRLPYEQYF. As DNA, the CDR3 is TGTGCCAGCAGCTCCCGCCTACCCTACGAGCAGTACTTC.

This clonotype was counted many times. The rearrangement joins TRBV19 to TRBJ1-6, with a possible D match to TRBD1 (5 bases). With 6 bases removed from V and 7 bases from J, the gap between germline ends came to 13 bases. This CDR3 is built from 14 residues. Germline CDR1 reads LNHDA; CDR2 reads SQIVND (reference sequence). DNA for the CDR3: TGTGCCAGTAGGACCGGGACCGGGAATTCACCCCTCCACTTT. Protein product: CASRTGTGNSPLHF.

There are many counts of this clonotype. One end of the junction does not line up with germline, which may come from a read error. V gene TRBV7-2 combines with J gene TRBJ2-5; perhaps TRBD2 as D (6 bases). The CDR3 consists of 14 residues. CDR1 is SGHTA, CDR2 FQGNSA, per germline. The CDR3 loop reads CASSLAAGQETQYF. Written as DNA, the CDR3 is TGTGCCAGCAGTTTAGCGGCTGGCCAAGAGACCCAGTACTTC.

This chain links TRBV7-9 with TRBJ1-2, with 9 bases fitting TRBD1. After removal of 1 base from V and 3 bases from J, the junction contained 3 bases not matched to a gene. Germline CDR1 and CDR2: SEHNR and FQNEAQ (reference sequence). There are 15 residues in the CDR3. This chain's CDR3 is CASSLETGGDYGYTF. The DNA of the CDR3 is TGTGCCAGCAGCTTAGAAACAGGGGGCGACTATGGCTACACCTTC.

The rearrangement joins TRBV2 to TRBJ2-7; TRBD1 might be the D (5 bases). Between the trimmed V and J ends, which lost 8 bases and 4 bases, there was a span of 12 bases. This CDR3 contains 12 residues. Germline CDR1 SNHLY, CDR2 FYNNEI. DNA of the CDR3: TGTGCCAGCGGCAGGGTAGTTTACGAGCAGTACTTC. It specifies CASGRVVYEQYF.

This clonotype was found a few times. V gene TRBV24-1 combines with J gene TRBJ1-2; unclear D gene. V lost 2 bases to trimming and J lost 3 bases, with 9 bases between them. CDR1 KGHDR and CDR2 SFDVKD come from the germline V gene. There are 14 residues in the CDR3. CDR3: CATSDSLTYYGYTF. In nucleotides, the CDR3 is TGTGCCACCAGTGATTCCCTTACATACTATGGCTACACCTTC.

This chain uses TRBV29-1 with TRBJ1-1; TRBD1 aligns across 8 bases. The CDR3 extends over 11 amino acids. V was pared by 7 bases and J by 7 bases, with 5 bases of the junction left unmatched. Germline V gives CDR1 SQVTM, CDR2 ANQGSEA. The CDR3 protein is CSDRTGGEAFF. In DNA, the CDR3 is TGCAGCGACCGCACAGGGGGTGAAGCTTTCTTT. Full variable domain (outside the CDR3, taken from reference TRBV29-1 and TRBJ1-1): SAVISQKPSRDICQRGTSLTIQCQVDSQVTMMFWYRQQPGQSLTLIATANQGSEATYESGFVIDKFPISRPNLTFSTLTVSNMSPEDSSIYLCSDRTGGEAFFGQGTRLTVV.

The V and J genes are TRBV20-1 and TRBJ1-4; 7 nucleotides agree with TRBD1. The CDR3 has 14 residues. J lost 10 bases, V lost 6 bases, and 14 bases had no gene match. Per germline, CDR1 DFQATT and CDR2 SNEGSKA (reference sequence). For the CDR3, the DNA is TGCAGTGCCAACCCTCCGACAGGGATGCGAAAACTGTTTTTT. Translation: CSANPPTGMRKLFF.

This clonotype was seen at least ten times. J is TRBJ1-4 and V is TRBV7-2, with a tentative D call TRBD1 (5 bases). V lost 5 bases to trimming and J lost 3 bases, with 7 bases between them. Germline CDR1 is SGHTA and CDR2 is FQGNSA. This CDR3 contains 13 residues. The CDR3 reads CASSPGPNEKLFF. The CDR3 coding sequence is TGTGCCAGCAGCCCGGGACCTAATGAAAAACTGTTTTTT.

The CDR3 loop reads CASSSRDGGYEQYF. CDR3 coding DNA: TGTGCCAGCAGCTCGCGGGACGGAGGCTACGAGCAGTACTTC. The V call is TRBV7-9, the J call TRBJ2-7; maybe TRBD2 (6 bases). Germline-derived CDR1 and CDR2 are SEHNR and FQNEAQ (reference sequence). The CDR3 runs to 14 residues. Trimming pared 4 bases from V and 3 bases from J, leaving 13 bases between.

The chain is built from TRBV20-1 and TRBJ2-7, with TRBD1 matching 11 bases. The germline V gene has CDR1 DFQATT and CDR2 SNEGSKA (reference sequence). The CDR3 extends over 16 amino acids. J lost 2 bases, V lost 4 bases, and 10 bases had no gene match. As DNA, the CDR3 is TGCAGTGCTAAAGCGCTCCGGGACAGGGGGACCTACGAGCAGTACTTC. This translates into CSAKALRDRGTYEQYF.

This chain links TRBV15 with TRBJ2-7, with 11 bases lining up with TRBD2. Germline V CDR1 and CDR2: LNHNV, YYDKDF (reference sequence). CDR3 length: 16 amino acids. The junction had 4 bases not matched to a gene; V was cut back by 0 bases and J by 3 bases. The CDR3 DNA reads TGTGCCACCAGCAGAGAACTAGCGGGGGACTTCTACGAGCAGTACTTC. This sequence encodes CATSRELAGDFYEQYF.

The chain carries TRBV20-1 and TRBJ1-1, with D possibly matching TRBD1 (5 bases). Germline V gives CDR1 DFQATT, CDR2 SNEGSKA (reference sequence). V was trimmed by 5 bases and J by 1 base, leaving 14 bases between them. The CDR3 has 14 amino acids. The CDR3 region has the DNA TGCAGTGCTGGAGTCGGGGCCTGGAACACTGAAGCTTTCTTT. This gives the protein CSAGVGAWNTEAFF.

This clonotype was picked up many times. The gene calls are TRBV11-2 and TRBJ1-1; D is perhaps TRBD1 (6 bases). CDR1 and CDR2 from the germline V gene are SGHAT and FQNNGV. The CDR3 has 13 residues. Between the trimmed V and J ends, which lost 6 bases and 5 bases, there was a span of 13 bases. CDR3 sequence reads: CASSPGELTEAFF. The CDR3, as DNA: TGTGCCAGCAGTCCAGGGGAATTAACTGAAGCTTTCTTT.

This clonotype was observed a few times. The J gene is TRBJ2-7, the V gene TRBV10-3; 7 nucleotides agree with TRBD1. With 0 bases clipped from V and 5 bases from J, the junction kept 4 bases outside the gene matches. The germline V gene has CDR1 ENHRY and CDR2 SYGVKD. The CDR3 loop spans 14 amino acids. CDR3 loop: CAISESDRNNEQYF. CDR3 DNA sequence: TGTGCCATCAGTGAGTCGGACAGGAACAACGAGCAGTACTTC.

For this clonotype: A read error may explain this, as a much larger clone is one base away. The V and J genes are TRBV11-2 and TRBJ1-4, with D maybe TRBD1 (6 bases). Germline CDR1 SGHAT, CDR2 FQNNGV. CDR3 length: 13 residues. CDR3 amino acids: CASSLGTVEKLVF. The CDR3 nucleotides read TGTGCCAGCAGCTTAGGGACAGTTGAAAAACTGGTTTTT.

DNA for the CDR3: TGCGCCAGCAGCCAAGACCGGACAGGGGGCTACACCTTC. This encodes CASSQDRTGGYTF. This chain uses TRBV4-1 with TRBJ1-2; TRBD1 aligns across 8 bases. This CDR3 region has 13 residues. Germline V lookup: CDR1 MGHRA, CDR2 YSYEKL. The V gene end was trimmed by 0 bases and the J gene end by 8 bases; junction bases not matched to a gene: 2.

CDR3: CSVSSQAVEKLFF. The CDR3 DNA sequence: TGCAGCGTTTCATCTCAGGCGGTTGAAAAACTGTTTTTT. The gene calls are TRBV29-1 and TRBJ1-4; D gene ambiguous. The V end was cut by 5 bases, the J end by 7 bases, with 14 bases between. The CDR3 covers 13 residues. Germline CDR1 is SQVTM and CDR2 is ANQGSEA.

The gene calls are TRBV9 and TRBJ2-7; 10 nucleotides agree with TRBD2. This CDR3 has 17 amino acids. The V gene end was trimmed by 0 bases and the J gene end by 4 bases; junction bases not matched to a gene: 10. CDR1 and CDR2 (germline): SGDLS, YYNGEE. The CDR3 loop reads CASSVGLAGVVAYEQYF. In DNA, the CDR3 is TGTGCCAGCAGCGTAGGGCTAGCGGGAGTCGTAGCGTACGAGCAGTACTTC.

The chain links TRBV15 to TRBJ1-4; TRBD1 matches 7 bases. Germline V gives CDR1 LNHNV, CDR2 YYDKDF (reference sequence). V lost 1 base, J lost 8 bases, and 4 bases stayed unmatched. The CDR3 sequence is 14 residues long. CDR3 in DNA: TGTGCCACCAGCAGAGGCTCCAGGGGGGAAAAACTGTTTTTT. It codes for CATSRGSRGEKLFF.

The CDR3 nucleotides read TGCAGTGCAAACCAGGAGGGCCGATTCGGGACCCAGTACTTC. As protein: CSANQEGRFGTQYF. The chain couples TRBV29-1 to TRBJ2-5, with D possibly TRBD2 on 6 matching bases. The V gene's germline CDR1 is SQVTM and CDR2 ANQGSEA. This CDR3 contains 14 residues.

This chain uses TRBV25-1 with TRBJ2-5; weak D call: TRBD2 (5 bases). This CDR3 is built from 11 residues. The germline CDR1 and CDR2 sequences are MGHDK and SYGVNS. V lost 8 bases and J 4 bases, leaving 8 bases between the germline ends. The CDR3 DNA reads TGTGCCAGCGCGGGCTCAGAGACCCAGTACTTC. Amino acids: CASAGSETQYF. Complete variable domain (other parts from reference TRBV25-1 and TRBJ2-5): EADIYQTPRYLVIGTGKKITLECSQTMGHDKMYWYQQDPGMELHLIHYSYGVNSTEKGDLSSESTVSRIRTEHFPLTLESARPSHTSQYLCASAGSETQYFGPGTRLLVL.